These 27 T cell receptor beta chains originate from one sample sequenced in a study of beta chain features in type 1 diabetes. Study-wide points: In every one of the four CD4+ subsets, TCRB CDR3s were moderately but significantly shorter in Type 1 diabetes patients.

Of the isolated RNA, all was reverse transcribed, and so the sequenced material was expressed TCRB transcripts. Assay used: immunoSEQ multiplex PCR; TCRdb lists only in-frame clones, some missing. The sample records a few hundred thousand clones, 14% to 15% being singletons. These receptors lack a known antigen. The sample was naive CD4+ T cells from blood. These receptors all come from a man aged 18 to 30 with type 1 diabetes.

The table lists this clone with a few counts. The chain recombines TRBV19 with TRBJ2-1; 10 nucleotides line up with TRBD2. V trimming: 3 bases; J trimming: 5 bases; junction bases outside the gene matches: 4. This CDR3 is 15 amino acids long. Per the germline V gene, CDR1 is LNHDA and CDR2 is SQIVND (reference sequence). CDR3 in DNA: TGTGCCAGTAGTATTAGCGGGGGGAAACACAATGAGCAGTTCTTC. Translation: CASSISGGKHNEQFF.

This clone appeared a few times. This rearrangement joins TRBV19 to TRBJ2-1; the D is unclear. Germline lookup yields CDR1 LNHDA and CDR2 SQIVND (reference sequence). There are 15 residues in the CDR3. With 7 bases removed from V and 0 bases from J, the gap between germline ends came to 13 bases. Written as DNA, the CDR3 is TGTGCCAGTAAGGAGCGCCGGAGCTCCTACAATGAGCAGTTCTTC. Translation: CASKERRSSYNEQFF. Full variable domain (missing parts from reference TRBV19 and TRBJ2-1): DGGITQSPKYLFRKEGQNVTLSCEQNLNHDAMYWYRQDPGQGLRLIYYSQIVNDFQKGDIAEGYSVSREKKESFPLTVTSAQKNPTAFYLCASKERRSSYNEQFFGPGTRLTVL.

In this sample, this clone turned up a few times. The chain has TRBV4-3 and TRBJ1-2; 9 bases are shared with TRBD1. CDR1 is LGHNA, CDR2 YSLEER, per germline. The ends lost 4 bases at V and 4 bases at J; junction bases unmatched: 7. The length of the CDR3 is 15 residues. In DNA form, the CDR3 reads TGCGCCAGCAGCCGCACGACAGGGGGGTCCTATGGCTACACCTTC. Its translation: CASSRTTGGSYGYTF.

The chain joins TRBV18 to TRBJ2-1; 9 bases fit TRBD2. The germline V gene has CDR1 KGHSH and CDR2 LQKENI. The CDR3 loop spans 15 amino acids. The junction had 4 bases not matched to a gene; V was cut back by 2 bases and J by 5 bases. The CDR3 coding sequence is TGTGCCAGCTCACCAGCACTAGCGGGCCACAATGAGCAGTTCTTC. Its protein is CASSPALAGHNEQFF.

The V call is TRBV6-1, the J call TRBJ2-7; maybe TRBD1 (7 bases). CDR3 length: 14 residues. CDR1 and CDR2 (germline): MNHNS, SASEGT. The V and J ends lost 6 bases and 4 bases respectively, with 16 bases between them. CDR3 region: CASRAGGYMYEQYF. DNA of the CDR3: TGTGCCAGCAGGGCAGGGGGGTATATGTACGAGCAGTACTTC.

This sequence joins TRBV28 and TRBJ2-1; 10 nucleotides match TRBD2. The trim removed 4 bases at V and 7 bases at J, leaving 4 bases unmatched. This CDR3 spans 14 amino acids. CDR1 is MDHEN, CDR2 SYDVKM, per germline. The CDR3 sequence: CASSSASGSNEQFF. The CDR3 nucleotides are TGTGCCAGCAGTTCGGCTAGCGGGAGTAATGAGCAGTTCTTC.

There are a few counts of this clone. V gene TRBV28 combines with J gene TRBJ2-3, with no clear D. The CDR3 spans 14 residues. Germline V gene lookup returns CDR1 MDHEN and CDR2 SYDVKM. V was shortened by 10 bases and J by 8 bases, with 22 bases between the two germline ends. The CDR3 region has the DNA TGTGCCACAACCCCCCAACCCTACACGGGTACGCAGTATTTT. Its translation is CATTPQPYTGTQYF.

This clone was detected only a few times. V gene TRBV19 combines with J gene TRBJ2-1; D perhaps matches TRBD1 (6 bases). V shed 7 bases and J shed 7 bases, with 20 bases lying between them. The CDR3 loop spans 15 amino acids. Germline V gene sequence: CDR1 LNHDA, CDR2 SQIVND (reference sequence). Here the CDR3 reads CASTRSTGLLNEQFF. In nucleotides, the CDR3 is TGTGCCAGTACGCGGAGCACAGGGTTATTGAATGAGCAGTTCTTC.

This clone has just a few counts. The rearrangement uses TRBV28 and TRBJ1-2; possibly TRBD1 for D (5 bases). V dropped 6 bases and J dropped 4 bases, with 21 bases sitting between them. The CDR3 loop spans 16 amino acids. From germline, CDR1 is MDHEN and CDR2 SYDVKM. The CDR3 coding sequence is TGTGCCAGCAGACCTTCGGGGCCCAGGACTATCTATGGCTACACCTTC. It translates to CASRPSGPRTIYGYTF.

The V gene is TRBV28, the J gene TRBJ2-1, with D possibly being TRBD1 (5 bases). The V end lost 2 bases, the J end lost 8 bases, and 10 bases lay between the germline ends. CDR1 and CDR2 (germline): MDHEN, SYDVKM. CDR3 length: 13 residues. The CDR3 region has the DNA TGTGCCAGCAGTTTACCAAGGGGCCATGAGCAGTTCTTC. Amino acids: CASSLPRGHEQFF.

The rearrangement uses TRBV2 and TRBJ2-1, with 8 bases that match TRBD2. The CDR3 is 15 amino acids. From germline, CDR1 is SNHLY and CDR2 FYNNEI. The V gene end was trimmed by 5 bases and the J gene end by 3 bases; junction bases not matched to a gene: 6. The CDR3 reads CASSPIAGFYNEQFF. The CDR3 bases are TGTGCCAGCAGTCCGATAGCGGGGTTCTACAATGAGCAGTTCTTC.

This clone has just a few counts. V gene TRBV7-2 combines with J gene TRBJ1-2, with D tentatively TRBD1 (5 bases). With 0 bases removed from V and 8 bases from J, the gap between germline ends came to 13 bases. CDR3 length equals 14 residues. The germline V gene encodes CDR1 SGHTA and CDR2 FQGNSA. The CDR3, as DNA: TGTGCCAGCAGCTTAGCGGAATCAGGGAGGGGCTACACCTTC. The encoded protein is CASSLAESGRGYTF.

This clone was detected only a few times. The chain recombines TRBV15 with TRBJ1-4; TRBD1 agrees at 7 bases. Germline V gene lookup returns CDR1 LNHNV and CDR2 YYDKDF (reference sequence). Trimming took 3 bases from V and 8 from J; bases not matched to a gene: 6. The CDR3 loop spans 14 amino acids. CDR3 bases: TGTGCCACCAGCAGGGGACAGAGTTCGGAAAAACTGTTTTTT. Encoded protein: CATSRGQSSEKLFF.

This clone came up a few times. The chain has TRBV19 and TRBJ2-1; 10 bases fit TRBD2. V lost 2 bases to trimming and J lost 0 bases; unmatched junction nucleotides: 10. Germline loops: CDR1 LNHDA, CDR2 SQIVND (reference sequence). There are 19 residues in the CDR3. The CDR3 spells CASSIRGGTSGASYNEQFF. The CDR3 DNA reads TGTGCCAGTAGTATAAGAGGGGGAACTAGCGGGGCCTCCTACAATGAGCAGTTCTTC.

The chain uses TRBV28 and TRBJ1-1, with D possibly TRBD1 on 5 matching bases. Deletions cut 2 bases from V and 4 bases from J, with 11 bases between. The CDR3 contains 14 residues. Germline loops: CDR1 MDHEN, CDR2 SYDVKM. DNA of the CDR3: TGTGCCAGCAGTTTAAGGGGCTTCAGCACTGAAGCTTTCTTT. Translating it yields CASSLRGFSTEAFF.

J is TRBJ2-3 and V is TRBV11-2, with TRBD2 identical over 9 bases. Trimming at V came to 5 bases and at J to 3 bases, leaving 9 bases not matched to a gene. Germline CDR1 reads SGHAT; CDR2 reads FQNNGV. This CDR3 has 16 amino acids. The chain's CDR3 is CASSQGIAGVTDTQYF. The DNA for the CDR3 is TGTGCCAGCAGCCAAGGCATAGCGGGAGTTACAGATACGCAGTATTTT.

Concerning this clone: Other DNA sequences in the same sample also yield this CDR3. This chain links TRBV5-1 with TRBJ2-3, with D tentatively TRBD2 (6 bases). Per germline, CDR1 SGHRS and CDR2 YFSETQ. The germline V and J ends were trimmed by 4 bases and 0 bases, with 12 bases remaining between them. CDR3 length: 15 amino acids. The CDR3 loop is CASSPGLASTDTQYF. The DNA for the CDR3 is TGCGCCAGCAGCCCGGGACTCGCAAGCACAGATACGCAGTATTTT.

V and J are TRBV2 and TRBJ1-1, with TRBD1 as a possible D gene (5 bases). Per germline, CDR1 SNHLY and CDR2 FYNNEI. Trimming cost V 1 base and J 1 base, with 7 bases left between them. CDR3 length equals 14 residues. For the CDR3, the DNA is TGTGCCAGCAGTGAAGTCGGGGGGAACACTGAAGCTTTCTTT. Translation: CASSEVGGNTEAFF. Complete variable domain (other parts from reference TRBV2 and TRBJ1-1): EPEVTQTPSHQVTQMGQEVILRCVPISNHLYFYWYRQILGQKVEFLVSFYNNEISEKSEIFDDQFSVERPDGSNFTLKIRSTKLEDSAMYFCASSEVGGNTEAFFGQGTRLTVV.

V usage is TRBV2 and J usage is TRBJ1-1, with D perhaps matching TRBD1 (6 bases). Germline V gene data show CDR1 as SNHLY and CDR2 as FYNNEI. Trimming pared 6 bases from V and 1 base from J, leaving 12 bases between. CDR3 length equals 14 residues. The CDR3 DNA reads TGTGCCAGCAGAAAAGAAGGGGGGAACACTGAAGCTTTCTTT. The encoded protein is CASRKEGGNTEAFF.

The sample holds a few counts of this clone. The rearrangement links TRBV5-4 to TRBJ1-2; tentatively, D is TRBD1 (6 bases). There are 13 residues in the CDR3. V gave up 0 bases and J gave up 7 bases, with 10 bases separating them. Germline CDR1 is SGHNT and CDR2 is YYREEE (reference sequence). The CDR3 region is CASSLVRGTGYTF. In DNA, the CDR3 is TGTGCCAGCAGCTTGGTTAGGGGGACTGGCTACACCTTC.

This clone occurred a few times. The rearrangement uses TRBV5-6 and TRBJ2-1; D is perhaps TRBD1 (6 bases). The CDR3 totals 14 residues. V dropped 6 bases and J dropped 3 bases, with 13 bases sitting between them. Germline CDR1 is SGHDT and CDR2 is YYEEEE. Here the CDR3 DNA reads TGTGCCAGCATTCCAGGGGCTTTCTACAATGAGCAGTTCTTC. Translation: CASIPGAFYNEQFF.

The rearrangement links TRBV6-1 to TRBJ2-7, with no clear D. V was clipped by 3 bases and J by 4 bases, with 4 bases between them. CDR3 size: 11 residues. In germline, CDR1 is MNHNS, CDR2 SASEGT. CDR3 nucleotide sequence: TGTGCCAGCAGTGACTTTTACGAGCAGTACTTC. Its translation: CASSDFYEQYF.

The genes are TRBV9 and TRBJ2-5, with TRBD2 matching over 7 bases. V lost 0 bases, J lost 1 base, and 6 bases stayed unmatched. The CDR3 loop spans 16 amino acids. CDR1 and CDR2 (germline): SGDLS, YYNGEE. The CDR3 DNA is TGTGCCAGCAGCGTAGCTCCGGCTAGCGGCCAAGAGACCCAGTACTTC. Amino acid sequence: CASSVAPASGQETQYF.

V usage is TRBV9 and J usage is TRBJ2-1; D perhaps matches TRBD2 (7 bases). Germline loops: CDR1 SGDLS, CDR2 YYNGEE. V was shortened by 3 bases and J by 8 bases, with 12 bases between the two germline ends. This CDR3 has 13 amino acids. The CDR3 protein is CASSEGRGDEQFF. The CDR3 DNA follows: TGTGCCAGCAGCGAGGGGAGGGGGGATGAGCAGTTCTTC.

This clone was seen a handful of times. This specimen includes other DNA sequences encoding the same CDR3. This chain joins TRBV18 and TRBJ2-7; 8 bases line up with TRBD1. Per germline, CDR1 KGHSH and CDR2 LQKENI. J was trimmed by 0 bases and V by 1 base; bases with no gene match: 2. The CDR3 covers 15 residues. The CDR3, as DNA: TGTGCCAGCTCACCACGGCAGGGGGCCTCCTACGAGCAGTACTTC. This gives the protein CASSPRQGASYEQYF.

This clone has more than one count but fewer than ten. V gene TRBV28 combines with J gene TRBJ2-7; maybe TRBD2 (5 bases). V was clipped by 3 bases and J by 2 bases, with 11 bases between them. Germline assignment: CDR1 MDHEN and CDR2 SYDVKM. This CDR3 is built from 14 residues. The CDR3 sequence: CASSFIGIPYEQYF. CDR3 in DNA: TGTGCCAGCAGTTTTATCGGGATCCCCTACGAGCAGTACTTC.

The chain links TRBV18 to TRBJ1-1, with TRBD1 matching over 7 bases. CDR3 size: 14 residues. Trimming removed 6 bases from V and 8 bases from J; junction bases left unmatched: 12. Germline loops: CDR1 KGHSH, CDR2 LQKENI. CDR3 sequence: CASSLGQAPREAFF. The CDR3 DNA reads TGTGCCAGCTCCCTAGGACAGGCCCCGAGGGAAGCTTTCTTT.